One and the same sample provided the 8 T cell receptor beta chains below, sequenced in a study of shared T cell receptors in the human thymus. Using immunoSEQ multiplex PCR, the repertoire was profiled, and TCRdb retains in-frame clones only, with some absent. The sample has approximately 660,000 clones; around 89% are singletons. The same specimen was also included in a second study, on human thymus T cells.

Sequences were obtained from thymocytes. These receptors were taken from a boy younger than two with a congenital heart defect.

The chain has TRBV4-1 and TRBJ2-7, with TRBD2 matching over 9 bases. Trimming at V came to 3 bases and at J to 2 bases, leaving 8 bases not matched to a gene. The CDR3 loop spans 16 amino acids. Germline CDR1 reads MGHRA; CDR2 reads YSYEKL. The CDR3 sequence is CASSHQQASGTYEQYF. Written as DNA, the CDR3 is TGCGCCAGCAGCCACCAACAGGCTAGCGGGACCTACGAGCAGTACTTC.

The rearrangement joins TRBV30 to TRBJ2-3, with 8 bases lining up with TRBD2. The V and J ends lost 0 bases and 3 bases, in that order; junction bases with no gene match: 11. CDR1 and CDR2 (germline): GTSNPN, SVGIG (reference sequence). There are 17 residues in the CDR3. The CDR3 region is CAWSVGSGRAGTDTQYF. CDR3 in DNA: TGTGCCTGGAGTGTAGGGTCCGGGAGGGCCGGGACAGATACGCAGTATTTT.

J is TRBJ2-5 and V is TRBV6-1; no definite D call. This CDR3 comprises 12 residues. CDR1 and CDR2 from the germline V gene are MNHNS and SASEGT. V shed 7 bases and J shed 2 bases, with 8 bases lying between them. The DNA for the CDR3 is TGTGCCAGCAACAAGATTCAAGAGACCCAGTACTTC. Amino acids: CASNKIQETQYF.

The chain uses TRBV4-3 and TRBJ1-1, with D hard to call. Trimming removed 1 base at V and 2 bases at J, with 23 bases between. Germline CDR1 and CDR2: LGHNA and YSLEER. The CDR3 runs to 19 residues. The CDR3 coding sequence is TGCGCCAGCAGCCAAGTTTCCCCGCGTGGGCCTAAAGTCAACACTGAAGCTTTCTTT. Residues: CASSQVSPRGPKVNTEAFF.

CDR3 protein: CASSQRQGPTNEKLFF. In DNA, the CDR3 is TGCGCCAGCAGTCAACGACAGGGGCCAACTAATGAAAAACTGTTTTTT. J is TRBJ1-4 and V is TRBV23-1; 8 nucleotides agree with TRBD1. TRBV23-1 is an ORF, and what it does is uncertain. Unmatched junction bases numbered 2, after V lost 2 bases and J lost 0 bases. This CDR3 spans 16 amino acids.

The gene calls are TRBV7-9 and TRBJ2-2, with a tentative D call TRBD2 (6 bases). The CDR3 spans 15 residues. With 4 bases removed from V and 6 bases from J, the gap between germline ends came to 15 bases. The germline CDR1 and CDR2 sequences are SEHNR and FQNEAQ (reference sequence). In nucleotides, the CDR3 is TGTGCCAGCAGCTACCGGGAGCCGGTGCCCGGGGAGCTGTTTTTT. Its translation: CASSYREPVPGELFF.

This rearrangement joins TRBV6-5 to TRBJ2-7; a possible D gene is TRBD1 (5 bases). V gave up 0 bases and J gave up 4 bases, with 7 bases separating them. The CDR3 loop spans 13 amino acids. CDR1 and CDR2 from the germline V gene are MNHEY and SVGAGI. DNA of the CDR3: TGTGCCAGCAGTTACTCGAGACAGTACGAGCAGTACTTC. Translating gives CASSYSRQYEQYF.

V usage is TRBV9 and J usage is TRBJ1-2; the D gene is possibly TRBD1 (5 bases). Trimming removed 5 bases from V and 5 bases from J, with 7 bases in between. Germline lookup yields CDR1 SGDLS and CDR2 YYNGEE. This CDR3 comprises 11 residues. The CDR3 bases are TGTGCCAGCAGGGGGGGATATGGCTACACCTTC. Its protein is CASRGGYGYTF.